The 11 T cell receptor beta chains below all came from one sample that was sequenced in a study of T cell repertoires in aging, cancer and after chemotherapy. Rearranged V-D-J TRB sequences were amplified with a mixed TRB-A/B primer pool. Using its own MiXCR run on the multiplex PCR reads, TCRdb lists one record per CDR3 protein. This sample carries about 11,000 distinct CDR3 sequences, roughly 30% of them seen once, and the ten largest clones take 1.9%. Amplification of TCR beta used genomic DNA extracted from peripheral blood. Sequenced material: blood. These receptors were obtained from a human donor in good health.

This clonotype was seen a few times. The chain employs TRBV28 and TRBJ1-2, with D unclear. Trimming cost V 1 base and J 3 bases, with 12 bases left between them. CDR3 length equals 15 residues. The germline V gene has CDR1 MDHEN and CDR2 SYDVKM. Written as DNA, the CDR3 is TGTGCCAGCAGTTTATTCCCACGCGGGGACTATGGCTACACCTTC. It translates to CASSLFPRGDYGYTF.

V is TRBV7-2 and J is TRBJ2-2; D not certain. The CDR3 spans 17 residues. V lost 5 bases to trimming and J lost 6 bases, with 22 bases between them. The germline V gene has CDR1 SGHTA and CDR2 FQGNSA. This CDR3 reads CASSPHPPRAQAGELFF. CDR3 DNA sequence: TGTGCCAGCAGCCCCCACCCGCCACGAGCTCAGGCCGGGGAGCTGTTTTTT.

V usage is TRBV18 and J usage is TRBJ2-2; D not resolved. Germline-derived CDR1 and CDR2 are KGHSH and LQKENI. Trimming pared 6 bases from V and 0 bases from J, leaving 8 bases between. This CDR3 spans 14 amino acids. CDR3 sequence reads: CASSLSPNTGELFF. CDR3 DNA: TGTGCCAGCTCCCTAAGTCCGAACACCGGGGAGCTGTTTTTT.

CDR3 protein: CASSERQGEETQYF. CDR3 nucleotides: TGTGCCAGCAGTGAGAGACAGGGGGAAGAGACCCAGTACTTC. This chain links TRBV25-1 with TRBJ2-5; 9 bases are a match to TRBD1. The junction had 2 bases not matched to a gene; V was cut back by 3 bases and J by 3 bases. The CDR3 has 14 amino acids. Germline CDR1 MGHDK, CDR2 SYGVNS.

This clonotype was picked up a small number of times. The J gene is TRBJ1-5, the V gene TRBV12-3 or TRBV12-4; D possibly corresponds to TRBD1 (5 bases). V gave up 7 bases and J gave up 3 bases, with 13 bases separating them. This CDR3 comprises 14 residues. The CDR3 sequence: CASTGDGTNQPQHF. As DNA, the CDR3 is TGTGCCAGCACTGGGGACGGCACCAATCAGCCCCAGCATTTT.

The chain joins TRBV6-5 to TRBJ2-6; D may be TRBD1 or TRBD2 (5 bases each). V was shortened by 7 bases and J by 0 bases, with 25 bases between the two germline ends. The germline V gene has CDR1 MNHEY and CDR2 SVGAGI. This CDR3 has 20 amino acids. CDR3 in amino acids: CASTSGGLAGWTSGANVLTF. The CDR3, as DNA: TGTGCCAGCACTTCTGGGGGTTTGGCGGGTTGGACCTCTGGGGCCAACGTCCTGACTTTC.

This clonotype has more than one count but fewer than ten. V and J are TRBV7-2 and TRBJ1-1, with D possibly matching TRBD1 (6 bases). V lost 4 bases, J lost 8 bases, and 14 bases lay in between. This CDR3 contains 13 residues. Per germline, CDR1 SGHTA and CDR2 FQGNSA. The CDR3 protein is CASSSLGGTEAFF. The DNA of the CDR3 is TGTGCCAGCAGCTCCTTAGGAGGGACAGAAGCTTTCTTT.

The rearrangement uses TRBV19 and TRBJ1-5, with D possibly matching TRBD1 (5 bases). CDR3 length: 13 residues. The germline V and J ends were trimmed by 3 bases and 6 bases, with 9 bases remaining between them. Germline CDR1 and CDR2: LNHDA and SQIVND (reference sequence). This CDR3 is CASSIGGGQPQHF. The CDR3, as DNA: TGTGCCAGTAGTATCGGGGGAGGTCAGCCCCAGCATTTT.

V is TRBV27 and J is TRBJ1-5, with a weak D call TRBD1 (5 bases). Looked up from germline, CDR1 is MNHEY and CDR2 is SMNVEV (reference sequence). Trimming removed 3 bases at V and 5 bases at J, with 14 bases between. CDR3 size: 15 residues. The CDR3 sequence: CASSFYRTGDQPQHF. CDR3 in DNA: TGTGCCAGCAGTTTCTACAGGACCGGGGATCAGCCCCAGCATTTT.

This sequence joins TRBV5-4 and TRBJ2-7, with 10 bases aligning to TRBD1. Per the germline V gene, CDR1 is SGHNT and CDR2 is YYREEE (reference sequence). The CDR3 is 16 residues long. V dropped 4 bases and J dropped 6; count of bases not matched to a gene: 13. Here the CDR3 DNA reads TGTGCCAGCAGCCGAACCGGGACAGGGGTCAGGGTCGAGCAGTACTTC. Translated, it gives CASSRTGTGVRVEQYF.

This clonotype was observed a few times. The J gene is TRBJ2-3, the V gene TRBV24-1; TRBD1 matches at 9 bases. Trimming at V came to 4 bases and at J to 0 bases, leaving 7 bases not matched to a gene. CDR1 and CDR2 from the germline V gene are KGHDR and SFDVKD. There are 17 residues in the CDR3. For the CDR3, the DNA is TGTGCCACCAGTGAGCATGCGACAGGGGGGAGCACAGATACGCAGTATTTT. As protein: CATSEHATGGSTDTQYF.